The entry below gives a single T cell receptor beta chain sequence along with its context. Its antigen is as yet unknown. The CDR3 runs 13 residues. Germline V CDR1 and CDR2: MDHEN, SYDVKM. V lost 3 bases and J lost 8, with 11 bases in between. This entry belongs to a study of OX40 agonist ivuxolimab in advanced cancers. Study summary: In this cohort, patients received ivuxolimab, an agonistic anti-OX40 (CD134) antibody.

Profiling relied on immunoSEQ multiplex PCR, and the TCRdb table lists in-frame clones only, not all of them. The sample contains about 54,000 clones, 80% to 95% of which appear only once. Study outcomes and limitations: There were, on average, more expanded clones in CD8+ T cells than in CD4+.

Material: CD4+ or CD8+ T cells sorted from blood, obtained in a trial of the OX40 agonist ivuxolimab. The clonotype comes from an adult with an advanced solid tumor such as melanoma, head and neck, liver or kidney cancer. The chain carries TRBV28 and TRBJ2-1, with no clear D. CDR3 amino acids: CASSFPGWDEQFF. CDR3 nucleotide sequence: TGTGCCAGCAGTTTCCCGGGTTGGGATGAGCAGTTCTTC.